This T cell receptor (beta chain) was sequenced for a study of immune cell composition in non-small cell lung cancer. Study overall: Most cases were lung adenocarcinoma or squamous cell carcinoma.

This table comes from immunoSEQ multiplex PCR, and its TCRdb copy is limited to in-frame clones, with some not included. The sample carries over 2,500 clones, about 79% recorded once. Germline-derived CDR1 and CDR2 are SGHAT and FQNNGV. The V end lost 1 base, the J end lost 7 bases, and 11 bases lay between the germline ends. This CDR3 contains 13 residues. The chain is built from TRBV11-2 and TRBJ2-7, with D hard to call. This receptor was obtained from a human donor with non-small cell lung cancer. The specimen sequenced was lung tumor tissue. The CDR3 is CASSLGLSWEQYF. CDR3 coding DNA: TGTGCCAGCAGCTTAGGCTTGAGCTGGGAGCAGTACTTC.